These 17 T cell receptor beta chains were all obtained from the same sample, sequenced in a study of blood T cell repertoires in COVID-19. TCRdb's table, derived via immunoSEQ multiplex PCR, lists solely in-frame clones and lacks some. The sample holds some 200,000 clones, 86% seen once. Sequencing input: peripheral blood. Receptors were obtained from an elderly man with acute or convalescent COVID-19.

This chain connects TRBV11-2 to TRBJ2-1; 9 nucleotides line up with TRBD2. The CDR3 contains 16 residues. Trimming removed 1 base from V and 6 bases from J; junction bases left unmatched: 7. The germline CDR1 and CDR2 sequences are SGHAT and FQNNGV. The CDR3 bases are TGTGCCAGCAGCTTAGCTCTAGCGGGACGGGTCAATGAGCAGTTCTTC. Translation gives CASSLALAGRVNEQFF.

The chain recombines TRBV10-3 with TRBJ2-1; 12 nucleotides match TRBD2. Germline-derived CDR1 and CDR2 are ENHRY and SYGVKD. The CDR3 length is 19 residues. J was trimmed by 4 bases and V by 2 bases; bases with no gene match: 12. The DNA for the CDR3 is TGTGCCATCAGTGAGACCGATCCGGGACTAGCGGGCGGGTACAATGAGCAGTTCTTC. This translates into CAISETDPGLAGGYNEQFF.

In its sample, this clone was seen a few times. The CDR3 sequence: CASSSGLDGGEQFF. The CDR3 region has the DNA TGTGCCAGCAGCTCTGGTCTCGACGGGGGGGAGCAGTTCTTC. The V gene is TRBV7-8, the J gene TRBJ2-1; 7 positions agree with TRBD2. The CDR3 runs to 14 residues. V shed 4 bases and J 10 bases; nucleotides not matched to a gene: 10. Germline loops: CDR1 SGHVS, CDR2 FQNEAQ.

This clone came up a few times. The CDR3 protein is CASSRGPLREQYF. The CDR3 DNA reads TGTGCCAGTAGTCGAGGTCCCTTGAGGGAGCAGTACTTC. The genes are TRBV19 and TRBJ2-7; no reliable D call. CDR3 size: 13 residues. V lost 5 bases and J 7 bases, leaving 15 bases between the germline ends. CDR1 LNHDA and CDR2 SQIVND come from the germline V gene (reference sequence).

This clone was detected a few times. CDR3 sequence reads: CSARPLDKQFF. DNA of the CDR3: TGCAGTGCTAGACCCCTTGACAAGCAGTTCTTC. J is TRBJ2-1 and V is TRBV20-1; no clear D gene. The V gene's germline CDR1 is DFQATT and CDR2 SNEGSKA (reference sequence). Trimming pared 2 bases from V and 11 bases from J, leaving 10 bases between. The CDR3 is 11 amino acids.

This clone was counted only a few times. This chain links TRBV5-1 with TRBJ2-7, with TRBD1 matching over 9 bases. V lost 5 bases, J lost 3 bases, and 6 bases stayed unmatched. The CDR3 is 14 residues long. Germline CDR1 is SGHRS and CDR2 is YFSETQ. CDR3 bases: TGCGCCAGCAGAGATCCGGGACAGGGCTACGAGCAGTACTTC. Encoded protein: CASRDPGQGYEQYF.

V and J are TRBV29-1 and TRBJ1-1; no definite D call. The germline gives CDR1 SQVTM, CDR2 ANQGSEA. The CDR3 covers 13 residues. Between the trimmed V and J ends, which lost 3 bases and 0 bases, there was a span of 8 bases. As DNA, the CDR3 is TGCAGCGTTGACAGATTCATGAACACTGAAGCTTTCTTT. It specifies CSVDRFMNTEAFF.

With respect to this clone: Other DNA sequences in the same sample also yield this CDR3. V and J are TRBV7-2 and TRBJ1-5; possible D gene TRBD1, 6 bases. The CDR3 runs 14 residues. CDR1 is SGHTA and CDR2 is FQGNSA in the germline V gene. V lost 1 base and J 2 bases, leaving 6 bases between the germline ends. The CDR3 protein is CASSLGTGNQPQHF. DNA for the CDR3: TGTGCCAGCAGCTTAGGGACAGGCAATCAGCCCCAGCATTTT.

The chain employs TRBV28 and TRBJ2-1; a weak D match, TRBD2 (6 bases). The CDR3 consists of 18 residues. CDR1 and CDR2 from the germline V gene are MDHEN and SYDVKM. The V gene lost 6 bases and the J gene lost 0 bases, with 21 bases spanning the gap. CDR3 coding DNA: TGTGCCAGCAGCGGGGGAAGTGGGGCCTCATTCTCCTACAATGAGCAGTTCTTC. Protein product: CASSGGSGASFSYNEQFF.

The V and J genes are TRBV3-1 (or the pseudogene TRBV3-2) and TRBJ2-1; 9 bases map to TRBD2. This CDR3 is built from 16 residues. The junction had 8 bases not matched to a gene; V was cut back by 6 bases and J by 2 bases. CDR1 is LGHDT and CDR2 is YNNKEL in the germline V gene (reference sequence). DNA of the CDR3: TGTGCCAGCAGTCGAAGGACTAGCGAGCCCTACAATGAGCAGTTCTTC. This codes for CASSRRTSEPYNEQFF.

The chain carries TRBV3-1 (or the pseudogene TRBV3-2) and TRBJ2-2; 11 positions match TRBD2. The trim removed 5 bases at V and 3 bases at J, leaving 5 bases unmatched. CDR1 and CDR2 from the germline V gene are LGHDT and YNNKEL (reference sequence). The CDR3 length is 16 residues. The CDR3 spells CASSYLAGGDTGELFF. In DNA form, the CDR3 reads TGTGCCAGCAGCTATTTAGCGGGGGGGGACACCGGGGAGCTGTTTTTT.

In regard to this clone: Other DNA sequences in the same sample also yield this CDR3. The chain uses TRBV6-5 and TRBJ2-7; the match to TRBD1 covers 10 bases. Germline assignment: CDR1 MNHEY and CDR2 SVGAGI. This CDR3 region has 13 residues. Trimming took 5 bases from V and 3 from J; bases not matched to a gene: 1. CDR3 loop: CASSRDRGYEQYV. CDR3 DNA: TGTGCCAGCAGTAGGGACAGGGGCTACGAGCAGTACGTC.

CDR3 protein: CASSQTFYNEQFF. CDR3 in DNA: TGTGCCAGCAGCCAAACTTTCTACAATGAGCAGTTCTTC. V usage is TRBV7-9 and J usage is TRBJ2-1; D not certain. Germline V gene sequence: CDR1 SEHNR, CDR2 FQNEAQ (reference sequence). V lost 5 bases to trimming and J lost 3 bases, with 8 bases between them. The CDR3 has 13 amino acids.

J is TRBJ1-3 and V is TRBV11-1; possible D gene TRBD1, 5 bases. From germline, CDR1 is SGHAT and CDR2 FQDESV (reference sequence). Trimming removed 3 bases at V and 8 bases at J, with 17 bases between. The CDR3 extends over 15 amino acids. DNA for the CDR3: TGTGCCAGCAGCTTGACGGACCTCCGGGGGGACACCATATATTTT. As protein: CASSLTDLRGDTIYF.

The DNA for the CDR3 is TGTGCCAGCAGCGGGGGACTAGCGGGAGGCGGGGAGACCCAGTACTTC. Amino acid sequence: CASSGGLAGGGETQYF. The chain employs TRBV7-2 and TRBJ2-5; 15 positions agree with TRBD2. Germline CDR1 and CDR2: SGHTA and FQGNSA. The CDR3 consists of 16 residues. Trimming removed 5 bases from V and 5 bases from J; junction bases left unmatched: 6. The full variable domain, rest sourced from reference TRBV7-2 and TRBJ2-5, is GAGVSQSPSNKVTEKGKDVELRCDPISGHTALYWYRQSLGQGLEFLIYFQGNSAPDKSGLPSDRFSAERTGGSVSTLTIQRTQQEDSAVYLCASSGGLAGGGETQYFGPGTRLLVL.

The chain combines TRBV5-1 with TRBJ2-5, with 14 positions matching TRBD2. Per the germline V gene, CDR1 is SGHRS and CDR2 is YFSETQ. The junction had 6 bases not matched to a gene; V was cut back by 0 bases and J by 2 bases. CDR3 length: 18 amino acids. The CDR3 sequence: CASSLGGLAGGSQETQYF. CDR3 in DNA: TGCGCCAGCAGCTTGGGCGGACTAGCGGGAGGTTCACAAGAGACCCAGTACTTC.

The V call is TRBV7-9, the J call TRBJ2-7; tentative D call: TRBD2 (5 bases). Germline V lookup: CDR1 SEHNR, CDR2 FQNEAQ (reference sequence). CDR3 length equals 12 residues. V dropped 3 bases and J dropped 7 bases, with 10 bases sitting between them. The CDR3, as DNA: TGTGCCAGCAGCTTGTCCTCGGGGGAGCAGTACGTC. Protein: CASSLSSGEQYV.